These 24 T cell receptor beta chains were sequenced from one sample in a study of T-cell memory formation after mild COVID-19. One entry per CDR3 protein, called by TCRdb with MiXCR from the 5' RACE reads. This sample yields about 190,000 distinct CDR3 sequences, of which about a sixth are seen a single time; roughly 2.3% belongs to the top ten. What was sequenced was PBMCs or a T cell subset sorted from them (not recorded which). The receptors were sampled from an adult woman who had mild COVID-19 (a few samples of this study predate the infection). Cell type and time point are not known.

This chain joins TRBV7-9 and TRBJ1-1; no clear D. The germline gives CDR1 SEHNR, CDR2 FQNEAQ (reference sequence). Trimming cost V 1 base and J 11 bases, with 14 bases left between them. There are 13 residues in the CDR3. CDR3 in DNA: TGTGCCAGCAGCTTAGTAGGTAGTTCCGGGGCTTTCTTT. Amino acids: CASSLVGSSGAFF.

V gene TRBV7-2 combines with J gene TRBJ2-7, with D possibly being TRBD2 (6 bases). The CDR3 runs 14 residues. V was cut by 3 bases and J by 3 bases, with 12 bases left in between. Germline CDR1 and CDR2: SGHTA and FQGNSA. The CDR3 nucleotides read TGTGCCAGCAGCTTGGGGAGGCAGAGCTACGAGCAGTACTTC. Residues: CASSLGRQSYEQYF.

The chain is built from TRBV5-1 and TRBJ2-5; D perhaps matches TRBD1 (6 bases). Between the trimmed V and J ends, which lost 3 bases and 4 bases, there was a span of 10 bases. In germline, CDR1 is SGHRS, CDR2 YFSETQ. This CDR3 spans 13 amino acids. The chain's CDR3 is CASSSRGIETQYF. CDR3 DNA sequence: TGCGCCAGCAGCTCGAGGGGGATAGAGACCCAGTACTTC.

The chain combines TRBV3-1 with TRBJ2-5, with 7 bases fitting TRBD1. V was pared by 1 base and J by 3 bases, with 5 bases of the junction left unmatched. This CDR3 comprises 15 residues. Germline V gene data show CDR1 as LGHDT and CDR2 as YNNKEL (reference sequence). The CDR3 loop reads CASSQAIDREETQYF. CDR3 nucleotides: TGTGCCAGCAGCCAAGCTATCGACAGGGAAGAGACCCAGTACTTC.

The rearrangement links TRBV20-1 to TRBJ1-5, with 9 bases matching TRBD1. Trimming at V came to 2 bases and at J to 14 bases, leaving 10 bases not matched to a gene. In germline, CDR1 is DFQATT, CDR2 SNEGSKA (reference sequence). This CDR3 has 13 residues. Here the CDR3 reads CSARPGTGRGEHF. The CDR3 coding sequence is TGCAGTGCTAGACCTGGGACAGGGAGAGGAGAGCATTTT.

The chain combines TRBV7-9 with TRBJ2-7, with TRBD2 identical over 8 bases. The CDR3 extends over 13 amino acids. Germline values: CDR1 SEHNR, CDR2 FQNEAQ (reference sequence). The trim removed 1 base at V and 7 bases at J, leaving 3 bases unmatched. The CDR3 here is CASSLGPGGEQYF. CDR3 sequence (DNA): TGTGCCAGCAGCTTAGGACCGGGAGGGGAGCAGTACTTC.

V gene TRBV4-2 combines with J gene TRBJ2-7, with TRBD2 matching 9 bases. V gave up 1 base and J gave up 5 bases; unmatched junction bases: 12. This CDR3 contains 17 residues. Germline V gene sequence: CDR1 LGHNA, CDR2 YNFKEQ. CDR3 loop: CASSQGIRAGGEDEQYF. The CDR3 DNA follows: TGTGCCAGCAGCCAAGGGATAAGAGCGGGGGGAGAGGACGAGCAGTACTTC.

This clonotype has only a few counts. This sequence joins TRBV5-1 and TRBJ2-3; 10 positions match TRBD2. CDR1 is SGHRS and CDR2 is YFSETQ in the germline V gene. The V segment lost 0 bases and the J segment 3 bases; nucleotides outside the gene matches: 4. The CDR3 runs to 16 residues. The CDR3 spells CASSLAVLAGTDTQYF. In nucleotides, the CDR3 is TGCGCCAGCAGCTTGGCCGTACTAGCGGGGACAGATACGCAGTATTTT.

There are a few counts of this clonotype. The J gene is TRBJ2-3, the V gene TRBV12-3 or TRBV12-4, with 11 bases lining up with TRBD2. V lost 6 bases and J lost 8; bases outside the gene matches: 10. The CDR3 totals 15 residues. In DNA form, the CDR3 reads TGTGCCAGCAGACCCGGGACTAGCGGTCCGGGTACGCAGTATTTT. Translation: CASRPGTSGPGTQYF.

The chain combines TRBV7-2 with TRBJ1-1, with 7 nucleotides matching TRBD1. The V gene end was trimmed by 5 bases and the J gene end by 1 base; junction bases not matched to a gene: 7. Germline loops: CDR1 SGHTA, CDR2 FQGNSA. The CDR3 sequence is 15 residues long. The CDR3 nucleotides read TGTGCCAGCAGCGTCGCCGGGACAGCGAACACTGAAGCTTTCTTT. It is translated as CASSVAGTANTEAFF.

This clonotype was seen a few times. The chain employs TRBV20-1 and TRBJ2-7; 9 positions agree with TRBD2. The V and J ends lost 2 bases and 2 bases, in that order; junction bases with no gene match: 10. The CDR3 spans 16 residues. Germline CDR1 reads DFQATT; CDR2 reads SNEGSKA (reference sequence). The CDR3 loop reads CSARPTASGATYEQYF. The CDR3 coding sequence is TGCAGTGCTAGACCAACTGCTAGCGGGGCCACCTACGAGCAGTACTTC.

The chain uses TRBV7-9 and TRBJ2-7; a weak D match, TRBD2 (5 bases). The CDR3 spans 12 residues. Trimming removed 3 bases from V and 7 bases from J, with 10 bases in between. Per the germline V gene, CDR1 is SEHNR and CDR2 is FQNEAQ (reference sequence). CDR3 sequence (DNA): TGTGCCAGCAGCTTTGGCCCGGGGGAGCAGTACTTC. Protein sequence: CASSFGPGEQYF.

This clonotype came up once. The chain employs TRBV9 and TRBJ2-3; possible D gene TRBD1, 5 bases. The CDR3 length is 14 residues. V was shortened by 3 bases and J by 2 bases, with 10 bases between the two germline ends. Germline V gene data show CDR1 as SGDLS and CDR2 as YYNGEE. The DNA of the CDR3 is TGTGCCAGCAGCGACAGGAGATTCACAGATACGCAGTATTTT. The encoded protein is CASSDRRFTDTQYF.

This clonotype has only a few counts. The CDR3 here is CASSASAVMVDQPQHF. The CDR3 DNA reads TGTGCCAGCTCAGCCTCAGCAGTTATGGTGGATCAGCCCCAGCATTTT. The V gene is TRBV18, the J gene TRBJ1-5, with D uncertain. Germline loops: CDR1 KGHSH, CDR2 LQKENI. V lost 5 bases to trimming and J lost 5 bases, with 19 bases between them. CDR3 length: 16 amino acids.

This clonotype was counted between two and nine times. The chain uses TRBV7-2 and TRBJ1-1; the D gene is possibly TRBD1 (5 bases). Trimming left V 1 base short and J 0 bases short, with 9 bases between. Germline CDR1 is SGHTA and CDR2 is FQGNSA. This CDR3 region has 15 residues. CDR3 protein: CASSLDRTLNTEAFF. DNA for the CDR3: TGTGCCAGCAGCTTAGATAGGACACTGAACACTGAAGCTTTCTTT. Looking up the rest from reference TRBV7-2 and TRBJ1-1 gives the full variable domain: GAGVSQSPSNKVTEKGKDVELRCDPISGHTALYWYRQSLGQGLEFLIYFQGNSAPDKSGLPSDRFSAERTGGSVSTLTIQRTQQEDSAVYLCASSLDRTLNTEAFFGQGTRLTVV.

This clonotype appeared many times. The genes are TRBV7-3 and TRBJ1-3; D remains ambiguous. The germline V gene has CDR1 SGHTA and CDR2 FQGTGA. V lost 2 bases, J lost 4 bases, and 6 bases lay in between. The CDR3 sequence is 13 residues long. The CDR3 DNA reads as TGTGCCAGCAGCTTAGACGCCGGAAACACCATATATTTT. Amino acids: CASSLDAGNTIYF.

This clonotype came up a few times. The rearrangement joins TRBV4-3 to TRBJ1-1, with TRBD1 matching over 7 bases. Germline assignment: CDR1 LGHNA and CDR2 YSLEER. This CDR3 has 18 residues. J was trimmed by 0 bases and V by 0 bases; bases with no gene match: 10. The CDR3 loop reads CASSQDPRPTGVNTEAFF. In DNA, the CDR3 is TGCGCCAGCAGCCAAGATCCCCGGCCAACAGGGGTGAACACTGAAGCTTTCTTT.

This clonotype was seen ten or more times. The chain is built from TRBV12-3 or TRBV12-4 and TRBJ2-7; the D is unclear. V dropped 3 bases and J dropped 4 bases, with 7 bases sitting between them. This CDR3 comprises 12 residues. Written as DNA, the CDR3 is TGTGCCAGCAGTTTCGGCTTTTACGAGCAGTACTTC. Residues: CASSFGFYEQYF.

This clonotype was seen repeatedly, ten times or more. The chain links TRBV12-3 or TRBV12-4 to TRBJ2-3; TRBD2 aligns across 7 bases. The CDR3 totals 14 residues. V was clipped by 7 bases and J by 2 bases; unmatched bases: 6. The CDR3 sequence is CASKVGLSTDTQYF. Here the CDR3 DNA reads TGTGCCAGCAAGGTGGGACTATCCACAGATACGCAGTATTTT.

The CDR3 is CASSWDRTNSPLHF. The CDR3 nucleotides are TGTGCCAGCAGCTGGGACAGGACTAATTCACCCCTCCACTTT. The chain combines TRBV12-3 or TRBV12-4 with TRBJ1-6; 8 bases are shared with TRBD1. The V and J ends lost 6 bases and 6 bases, in that order; junction bases with no gene match: 4. The CDR3 is 14 residues long.

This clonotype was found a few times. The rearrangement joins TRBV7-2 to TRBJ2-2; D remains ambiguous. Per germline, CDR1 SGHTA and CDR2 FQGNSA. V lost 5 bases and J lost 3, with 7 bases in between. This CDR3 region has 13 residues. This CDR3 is CASSVSYTGELFF. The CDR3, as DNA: TGTGCCAGCAGCGTATCTTACACCGGGGAGCTGTTTTTT.

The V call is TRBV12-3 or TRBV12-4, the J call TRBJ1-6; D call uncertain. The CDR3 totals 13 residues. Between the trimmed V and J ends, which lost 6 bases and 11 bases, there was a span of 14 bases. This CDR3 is CASSRVPGTPLHF. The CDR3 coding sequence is TGTGCCAGCAGCCGGGTCCCAGGAACACCCCTCCACTTT.

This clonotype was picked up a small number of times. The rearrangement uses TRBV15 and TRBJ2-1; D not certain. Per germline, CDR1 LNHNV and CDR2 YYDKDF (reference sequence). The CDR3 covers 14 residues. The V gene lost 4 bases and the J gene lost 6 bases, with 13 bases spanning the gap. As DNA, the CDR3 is TGTGCCACCAGCATCAGAGATAGGACCAATGAGCAGTTCTTC. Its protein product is CATSIRDRTNEQFF.

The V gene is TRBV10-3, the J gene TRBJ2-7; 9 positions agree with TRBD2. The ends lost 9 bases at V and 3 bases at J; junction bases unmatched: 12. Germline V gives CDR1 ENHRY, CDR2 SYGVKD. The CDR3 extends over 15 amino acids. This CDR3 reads CAIGGSGSSIYEQYF. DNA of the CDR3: TGTGCCATTGGGGGTAGCGGGAGCTCGATCTACGAGCAGTACTTC.